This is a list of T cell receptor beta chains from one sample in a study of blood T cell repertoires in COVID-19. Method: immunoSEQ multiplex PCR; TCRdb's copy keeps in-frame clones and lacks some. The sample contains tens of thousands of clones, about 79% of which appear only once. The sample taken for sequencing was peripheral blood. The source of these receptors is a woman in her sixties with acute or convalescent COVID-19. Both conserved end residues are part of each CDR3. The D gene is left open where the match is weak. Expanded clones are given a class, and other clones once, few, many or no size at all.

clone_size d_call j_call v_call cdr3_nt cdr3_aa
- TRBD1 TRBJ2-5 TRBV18 TGTGCCAGCTCCCTTAACAGGGGGCAAGAGACCCAGTACTTC CASSLNRGQETQYF
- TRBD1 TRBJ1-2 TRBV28 TGTGCCAGCAGGATCGACAGGGTGCGATATGGCTACACCTTC CASRIDRVRYGYTF
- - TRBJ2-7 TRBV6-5 TGTGCCAGCAGACAGGGTATCGAGCAGTACTTC CASRQGIEQYF
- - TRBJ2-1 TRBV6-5 TGTGCCAGCAGTCCCCCTAGCGTCAATGAGCAGTTCTTC CASSPPSVNEQFF
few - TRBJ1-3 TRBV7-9 TGTGCCAGCAGCCTACGGTCGGCGGTCTCTGGAAACACCATATATTTT CASSLRSAVSGNTIYF
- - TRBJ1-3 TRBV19 TGTGCCAGTAGAACCCACTTGCTCTCTGGAAACACCATATATTTT CASRTHLLSGNTIYF
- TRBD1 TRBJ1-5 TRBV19 TGTGCCTCAAAAGGGGCCCAGGGGGGCGTCGCATGGTCGGTTAGCAATCAGCCCCAGCATTTT CASKGAQGGVAWSVSNQPQHF
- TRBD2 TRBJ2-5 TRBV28 TGTGCCAGCAGTTCCCCGCGGGAGTTTGGGGAGACCCAGTACTTC CASSSPREFGETQYF
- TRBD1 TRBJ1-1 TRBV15 TGTGCCATTAGAGACACAGGGGCGGGGAGGTGGAGCACTGAAGCTTTCTTT CAIRDTGAGRWSTEAFF
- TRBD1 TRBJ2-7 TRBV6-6 TGTGCCAGCAGTTATCCCGCAGACAGGGCATACGAGCAGTACTTC CASSYPADRAYEQYF
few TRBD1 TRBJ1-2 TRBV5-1 TGCGCCAGCAGCCCCCAAGCTCGGGACAGGTATGGCTACACCTTC CASSPQARDRYGYTF
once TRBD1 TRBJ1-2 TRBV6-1 TGTGCCAGCAGTGAAATGGTCAGGGGGCTAGATGGCTACACCTTC CASSEMVRGLDGYTF
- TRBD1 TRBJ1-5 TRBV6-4 TGTGCCAGCAGGGACAGGGGCGCAGAGATCAATCAGCCCCAGCATTTT CASRDRGAEINQPQHF
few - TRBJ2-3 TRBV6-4 TGTGCCAGCAGTGAAGGGGGTTATGACACAGATACGCAGTATTTT CASSEGGYDTDTQYF
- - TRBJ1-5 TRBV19 TGTGCCAGTAGTCCCGGCGCAGGGAGGTCCAATCAGCCCCAGCATTTT CASSPGAGRSNQPQHF
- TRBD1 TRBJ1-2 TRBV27 TGTGCCGGCAGTTCAACCGGGACAGGATCTAAAGGCTACACCTTC CAGSSTGTGSKGYTF
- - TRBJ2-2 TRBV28 TGTGCCAGCTTCCTCAGATGGAGCTCCGGGGAGCTGTTTTTT CASFLRWSSGELFF
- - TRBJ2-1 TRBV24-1 TGTGCCACCAGTGATCACCAAGCGGATGAGCAGTTCTTC CATSDHQADEQFF
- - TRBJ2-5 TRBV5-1 TGCGCCAGCAGCTTTTCCCCGCGGGGTATGGAGACCCAGTACTTC CASSFSPRGMETQYF
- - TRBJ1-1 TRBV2 TGTGCCAGCAGTCAGGGGTGGAGAAACACTGAAGCTTTCTTT CASSQGWRNTEAFF
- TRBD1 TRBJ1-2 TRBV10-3 TGTGCCATCAGTGTTGGGGACAGAGGAAGGTGTACCTTC CAISVGDRGRCTF
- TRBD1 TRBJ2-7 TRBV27 TGTGCCAGCAGTCGCGCGACAGGGGCCCCCTACGAGCAGTACTTC CASSRATGAPYEQYF
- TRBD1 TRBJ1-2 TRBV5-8 TGTGCCAGCAGCTTGAGACAGGGGGCACGGTCGCTTTATGGCTACACCTTC CASSLRQGARSLYGYTF
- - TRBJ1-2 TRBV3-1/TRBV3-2 TGTGCCAGCAGCCAGCAGTCAGTCTATGGCTACACCTTC CASSQQSVYGYTF
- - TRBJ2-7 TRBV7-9 TGTGCCAGCAGCTTAGCGGGACAATCGGGCTCCTACGAGCAGTACTTC CASSLAGQSGSYEQYF
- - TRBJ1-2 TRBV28 TGTGCCAGCAGCCTGGGACACCAGGGGGGCTACACCTTC CASSLGHQGGYTF
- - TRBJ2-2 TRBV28 TGTGCCAGCAGGCCCAATGAGGGCCGAACCGGGGAGCTGTTTTTT CASRPNEGRTGELFF
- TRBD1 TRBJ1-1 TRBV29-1 TGCAGCGTAGCCGGGGGACAGGGGGTATGGACTGAAGCTTTCTTT CSVAGGQGVWTEAFF
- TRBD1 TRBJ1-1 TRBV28 TGTGCCAGCAATCCAAACAGGGGGCGTGGCACTGAAGCTTTCTTT CASNPNRGRGTEAFF
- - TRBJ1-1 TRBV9 TGTGCCAGCAGCGCAACGGTACAGGTGGCAAACACTGAAGCTTTCTTT CASSATVQVANTEAFF
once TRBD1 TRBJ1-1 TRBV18 TGTGCCAGCTCTACATCCGGGACAGCGAACACTGAAGCTTTCTTT CASSTSGTANTEAFF
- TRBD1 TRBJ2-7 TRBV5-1 TGCGCCAGCAGTTCAGGACAGGGGGCGGGCGAGCAGTACTTC CASSSGQGAGEQYF
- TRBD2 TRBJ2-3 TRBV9 TGTGCCAGCAGCGCCGGACGGATCGCGGGGGGGAACACAGATACGCAGTATTTT CASSAGRIAGGNTDTQYF
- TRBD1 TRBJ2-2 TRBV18 TGTGCCAGCTCACCAGGACAGGCTTCGAACACCGGGGAGCTGTTTTTT CASSPGQASNTGELFF
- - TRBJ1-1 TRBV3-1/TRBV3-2 TGTGCCACCCGCGGGGGGACTGAAGCTTTCTTT CATRGGTEAFF
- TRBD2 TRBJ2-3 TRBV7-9 TGTGCCAGTAGCGCACTAGCGGGATTTAGCACAGATACGCAGTATTTT CASSALAGFSTDTQYF
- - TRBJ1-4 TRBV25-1 TGTGCCAGCAGTGAGTACCGGACAGTCTCTGGGGAAAAACTGTTTTTT CASSEYRTVSGEKLFF
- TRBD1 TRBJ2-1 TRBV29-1 TGCAGCGTTCGGACAGGGGCCTACAATGAGCAGTTCTTC CSVRTGAYNEQFF
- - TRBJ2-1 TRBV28 TGTGCCAGCAGTCCTCCTGATAGAAGGAGCAATGAGCAGTTCTTC CASSPPDRRSNEQFF
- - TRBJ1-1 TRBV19 TGTGCCAGTAGTGTAAAACTTAACACTGAAGCTTTCTTT CASSVKLNTEAFF